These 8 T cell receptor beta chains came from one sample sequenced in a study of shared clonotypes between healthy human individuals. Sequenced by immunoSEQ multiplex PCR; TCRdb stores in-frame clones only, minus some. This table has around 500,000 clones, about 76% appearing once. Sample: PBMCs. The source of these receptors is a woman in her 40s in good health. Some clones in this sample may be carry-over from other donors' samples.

Here the CDR3 DNA reads TGTGCCAGCAGCGTAAGGAGCGGGATTGGCGGGGAGCTGTTTTTT. Its protein is CASSVRSGIGGELFF. The rearrangement uses TRBV9 and TRBJ2-2, with 7 bases matching TRBD2. Germline trimming cut 1 base from V and 7 bases from J; bases unmatched to any gene: 7. Germline V gene lookup returns CDR1 SGDLS and CDR2 YYNGEE. CDR3 size: 15 residues.

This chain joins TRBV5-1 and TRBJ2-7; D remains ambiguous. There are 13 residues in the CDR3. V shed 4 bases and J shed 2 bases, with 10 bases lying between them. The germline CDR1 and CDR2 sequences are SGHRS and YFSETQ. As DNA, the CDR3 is TGCGCCAGCAGCGCAACCACGGCCTACGAGCAGTACTTC. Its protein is CASSATTAYEQYF.

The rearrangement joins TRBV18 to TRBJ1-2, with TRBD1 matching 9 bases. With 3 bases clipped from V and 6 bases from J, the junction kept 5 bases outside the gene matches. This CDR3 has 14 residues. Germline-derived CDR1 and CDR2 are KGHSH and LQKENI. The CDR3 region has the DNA TGTGCCAGCTCACCGGATGGGACAGGGCATGGCTACACCTTC. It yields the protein CASSPDGTGHGYTF.

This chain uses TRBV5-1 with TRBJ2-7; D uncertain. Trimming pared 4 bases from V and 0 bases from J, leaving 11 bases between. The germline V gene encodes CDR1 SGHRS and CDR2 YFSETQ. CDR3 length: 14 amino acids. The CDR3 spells CASSTRPPSYEQYF. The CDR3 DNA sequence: TGCGCCAGCAGCACCCGACCGCCCTCCTACGAGCAGTACTTC.

The CDR3 bases are TGTGCCAGCAGCTCCACTAGAGTCACCGGGGAGCTGTTTTTT. Residues: CASSSTRVTGELFF. This sequence joins TRBV13 and TRBJ2-2, with D perhaps TRBD2 (5 bases). Trimming stripped 4 bases from V and 4 bases from J, with 10 bases between. The CDR3 is 14 amino acids. CDR1 is PRHDT and CDR2 is FYEKMQ in the germline V gene (reference sequence).

CDR3 amino acids: CAWSRAGVGEQYF. The CDR3 region has the DNA TGTGCCTGGAGTCGCGCAGGGGTGGGGGAGCAGTACTTC. The chain is built from TRBV30 and TRBJ2-7; D may be TRBD1 (6 bases). The CDR3 totals 13 residues. From germline, CDR1 is GTSNPN and CDR2 SVGIG (reference sequence). V lost 2 bases and J 7 bases, leaving 15 bases between the germline ends.

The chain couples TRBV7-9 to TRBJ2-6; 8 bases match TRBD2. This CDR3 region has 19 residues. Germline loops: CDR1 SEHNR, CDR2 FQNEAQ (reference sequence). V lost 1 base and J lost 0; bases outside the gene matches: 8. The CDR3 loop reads CASSLVRLAGHSGANVLTF. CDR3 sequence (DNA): TGTGCCAGCAGCTTAGTGCGTCTAGCGGGCCACTCTGGGGCCAACGTCCTGACTTTC.

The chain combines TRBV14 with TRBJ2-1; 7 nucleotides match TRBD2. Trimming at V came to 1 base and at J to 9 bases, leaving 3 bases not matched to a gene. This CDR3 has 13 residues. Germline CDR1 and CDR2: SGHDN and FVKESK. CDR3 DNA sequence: TGTGCCAGCAGCCAAGGGGGAGGGGTTGAGCAGTTCTTC. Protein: CASSQGGGVEQFF.